Following are 27 T cell receptor beta chains from one sample sequenced in a study of T cell responses to AZD1222 COVID-19 vaccine. Method: immunoSEQ multiplex PCR; TCRdb's copy keeps in-frame clones and lacks some. The sample lists about 110,000 clones, 81% occurring once. Sequences were derived from peripheral blood, sampled on day 0 of AZD1222 vaccination. The receptor source for this set is an adult in good health.

V gene TRBV6-2 or TRBV6-3 combines with J gene TRBJ1-6, with 8 bases that match TRBD1. Germline V gives CDR1 MNHEY, CDR2 SVGEGT. V shed 5 bases, J shed 6 bases, and the junction held 3 bases outside the gene matches. CDR3 length: 14 amino acids. CDR3 bases: TGTGCCAGCAGTCCGGGACAGGTTAATTCACCCCTCCACTTT. This sequence encodes CASSPGQVNSPLHF.

This clone was seen a few times. The chain couples TRBV5-4 to TRBJ2-5, with TRBD1 matching 7 bases. Germline V gives CDR1 SGHNT, CDR2 YYREEE (reference sequence). J lost 5 bases, V lost 4 bases, and 11 bases had no gene match. This CDR3 comprises 15 residues. DNA for the CDR3: TGTGCCAGCAGCCCGACAGGGTCGATGGCTGAGACCCAGTACTTC. It is translated as CASSPTGSMAETQYF.

The genes are TRBV9 and TRBJ2-4; the match to TRBD2 covers 8 bases. V trimming: 4 bases; J trimming: 7 bases; junction bases outside the gene matches: 13. The CDR3 is 16 amino acids. Germline lookup yields CDR1 SGDLS and CDR2 YYNGEE. The CDR3 is CASSPVRGGAGNIQYF. DNA for the CDR3: TGTGCCAGCAGCCCCGTTCGGGGGGGGGCTGGGAACATTCAGTACTTC.

The CDR3 DNA sequence: TGTGCCAGCAGCCAAGATAGGAGCTACGAGCAGTACTTC. It encodes CASSQDRSYEQYF. This chain connects TRBV14 to TRBJ2-7; D is undetermined. CDR3 length: 13 amino acids. The V end lost 0 bases, the J end lost 3 bases, and 6 bases lay between the germline ends. Germline-derived CDR1 and CDR2 are SGHDN and FVKESK.

This clone was found a few times. The chain joins TRBV6-2 or TRBV6-3 to TRBJ2-6, with 13 positions matching TRBD2. V gave up 6 bases and J gave up 2 bases; unmatched junction bases: 7. The germline CDR1 and CDR2 sequences are MNHEY and SVGEGT. The CDR3 extends over 18 amino acids. CDR3 sequence (DNA): TGTGCCAGCAGCTTTGGACTAGCGGGAGCGGCTGGGGCCAACGTCCTGACTTTC. Translation: CASSFGLAGAAGANVLTF.

The chain carries TRBV30 and TRBJ1-2, with D unresolved. The CDR3 runs to 15 residues. Trimming removed 3 bases at V and 2 bases at J, with 16 bases between. Germline V gives CDR1 GTSNPN, CDR2 SVGIG (reference sequence). CDR3 DNA: TGTGCCTGGAGGGCCGGGATTGGCCTCAACTATGGCTACACCTTC. It specifies CAWRAGIGLNYGYTF.

J is TRBJ1-3 and V is TRBV2; D is ambiguous. Germline V gene data show CDR1 as SNHLY and CDR2 as FYNNEI. V was trimmed by 3 bases and J by 0 bases, leaving 6 bases between them. The CDR3 runs to 14 residues. CDR3 region: CASSDISSGNTIYF. In DNA, the CDR3 is TGTGCCAGCAGTGATATAAGCTCTGGAAACACCATATATTTT.

The chain links TRBV5-1 to TRBJ2-3; tentatively, D is TRBD1 (6 bases). V lost 3 bases, J lost 2 bases, and 10 bases lay in between. Germline V gives CDR1 SGHRS, CDR2 YFSETQ. The CDR3 loop spans 14 amino acids. The CDR3 reads CASSSGHNTDTQYF. The CDR3, as DNA: TGCGCCAGCAGCTCGGGACACAACACAGATACGCAGTATTTT.

In its sample, this clone was seen once. The CDR3 sequence: CASSMGSPNYGYTF. CDR3 in DNA: TGTGCCAGTAGTATGGGGAGTCCTAACTATGGCTACACCTTC. V is TRBV19 and J is TRBJ1-2; no firm D call. Germline loops: CDR1 LNHDA, CDR2 SQIVND (reference sequence). V shed 3 bases and J shed 0 bases, with 8 bases lying between them. This CDR3 region has 14 residues.

V is TRBV6-5 and J is TRBJ2-4; no definite D call. Germline V CDR1 and CDR2: MNHEY, SVGAGI. This CDR3 comprises 15 residues. Trimming cost V 8 bases and J 2 bases, with 16 bases left between them. CDR3 amino acids: CASRPPGRTKNIQYF. CDR3 nucleotide sequence: TGTGCCAGCCGGCCTCCCGGTAGGACCAAAAACATTCAGTACTTC.

J is TRBJ1-1 and V is TRBV20-1, with unresolved D. The CDR3 totals 11 residues. Trimming removed 5 bases from V and 2 bases from J, with 6 bases in between. CDR1 is DFQATT, CDR2 SNEGSKA, per germline (reference sequence). This chain's CDR3 is CSAWSNTEAFF. CDR3 in DNA: TGCAGTGCTTGGAGTAACACTGAAGCTTTCTTT.

This clone was counted a few times. J is TRBJ2-4 and V is TRBV6-6; D is ambiguous. This CDR3 is 16 amino acids long. Germline V lookup: CDR1 MNHNY, CDR2 SVGAGI (reference sequence). Between the trimmed V and J ends, which lost 4 bases and 0 bases, there was a span of 13 bases. The CDR3 here is CASSLPILLAKNIQYF. CDR3 DNA: TGTGCCAGCAGTTTGCCCATCCTGCTAGCCAAAAACATTCAGTACTTC.

The V call is TRBV10-2, the J call TRBJ1-5; possible D gene TRBD1, 6 bases. There are 14 residues in the CDR3. V was pared by 4 bases and J by 3 bases, with 10 bases between. Per germline, CDR1 WSHSY and CDR2 SAAADI. The CDR3 sequence is CASSVVGHNQPQHF. The CDR3 region has the DNA TGCGCCAGCAGTGTGGTGGGACACAATCAGCCCCAGCATTTT.

A few counts support this clone. DNA for the CDR3: TGTGCCAGCAGCGTAGAGGGGCTCAGGGATCAGCCCCAGCATTTT. Translated, it gives CASSVEGLRDQPQHF. The chain is built from TRBV9 and TRBJ1-5; TRBD1 is a possible D gene (5 bases). CDR1 SGDLS and CDR2 YYNGEE come from the germline V gene. The CDR3 has 15 residues. Trimming removed 0 bases at V and 5 bases at J, with 12 bases between.

The chain links TRBV19 to TRBJ2-2, with 11 bases that match TRBD1. Germline loops: CDR1 LNHDA, CDR2 SQIVND (reference sequence). The CDR3 spans 15 residues. Unmatched junction bases numbered 6, after V lost 5 bases and J lost 7 bases. CDR3 protein: CASSQDRGLDGELFF. In DNA form, the CDR3 reads TGTGCCAGTAGTCAGGACAGGGGGCTCGACGGGGAGCTGTTTTTT.

This clone was counted between two and nine times. The chain couples TRBV27 to TRBJ2-1; 13 nucleotides agree with TRBD2. V was pared by 6 bases and J by 8 bases, with 7 bases of the junction left unmatched. Per the germline V gene, CDR1 is MNHEY and CDR2 is SMNVEV (reference sequence). The CDR3 extends over 15 amino acids. The CDR3 DNA sequence: TGTGCCAGCAGCACTAGCGGGGGGGCCAAGGATGAGCAGTTCTTC. Its protein is CASSTSGGAKDEQFF.

This chain's CDR3 is CASSTGKAGEIPPDTQYF. CDR3 in DNA: TGTGCCAGCAGCACTGGTAAGGCGGGAGAGATCCCGCCAGATACGCAGTATTTT. The chain has TRBV28 and TRBJ2-3; TRBD2 aligns across 7 bases. The CDR3 runs to 18 residues. J lost 4 bases, V lost 6 bases, and 19 bases had no gene match. Germline values: CDR1 MDHEN, CDR2 SYDVKM.

The V call is TRBV11-2, the J call TRBJ2-1, with a weak D call TRBD1 (5 bases). CDR3 length: 14 amino acids. The germline V gene has CDR1 SGHAT and CDR2 FQNNGV. V was shortened by 3 bases and J by 10 bases, with 16 bases between the two germline ends. CDR3 in amino acids: CASSLGLLDGEQFF. The DNA for the CDR3 is TGTGCCAGCAGCTTGGGGCTTCTAGACGGGGAGCAGTTCTTC.

This chain joins TRBV6-5 and TRBJ2-4; TRBD1 is a possible D gene (6 bases). Trimming cost V 0 bases and J 6 bases, with 6 bases left between them. Germline V gives CDR1 MNHEY, CDR2 SVGAGI. CDR3 length: 13 residues. CDR3 protein: CASSYSDRNIQYF. The CDR3 DNA reads TGTGCCAGCAGTTACTCGGACAGAAACATTCAGTACTTC.

V gene TRBV24-1 combines with J gene TRBJ2-2; D tentatively fits TRBD1 or TRBD2 (5 bases each). V lost 4 bases, J lost 4 bases, and 12 bases lay in between. In germline, CDR1 is KGHDR, CDR2 SFDVKD. This CDR3 spans 15 amino acids. CDR3 nucleotides: TGTGCCACCAGTGACGGGGACCGCTCCACCGGGGAGCTGTTTTTT. Its protein product is CATSDGDRSTGELFF.

This clone has a single count. J is TRBJ1-4 and V is TRBV6-5; D is uncertain. V was clipped by 2 bases and J by 7 bases, with 11 bases between them. CDR1 is MNHEY and CDR2 is SVGAGI in the germline V gene. The length of the CDR3 is 14 residues. DNA of the CDR3: TGTGCCAGCAGTTACGAAGGGATCGGTGAAAAACTGTTTTTT. This translates into CASSYEGIGEKLFF.

The chain uses TRBV4-3 and TRBJ1-1; D is uncertain. This CDR3 comprises 11 residues. Trimming removed 6 bases at V and 6 bases at J, with 8 bases between. Germline CDR1 and CDR2: LGHNA and YSLEER. The CDR3 loop is CASRGWAEAFF. DNA of the CDR3: TGCGCCAGCAGGGGTTGGGCTGAAGCTTTCTTT.

The V call is TRBV12-3 or TRBV12-4, the J call TRBJ1-5; D gene uncertain. This CDR3 is built from 13 residues. Trimming took off 3 bases at V and 3 bases at J, with 6 bases between the two ends. This CDR3 reads CASSFRFNQPQHF. The CDR3 DNA reads as TGTGCCAGCAGTTTTAGATTCAATCAGCCCCAGCATTTT.

In DNA, the CDR3 is TGTGCCAGCAACCCAGGACAGCTGAACACTGAAGCTTTCTTT. It yields the protein CASNPGQLNTEAFF. The genes are TRBV28 and TRBJ1-1; a weak D match, TRBD1 (6 bases). Trimming cost V 7 bases and J 0 bases, with 12 bases left between them. Germline assignment: CDR1 MDHEN and CDR2 SYDVKM. CDR3 length: 14 amino acids.

The V gene is TRBV5-5, the J gene TRBJ1-2, with D possibly matching TRBD1 (6 bases). Germline V gene sequence: CDR1 SGHKS, CDR2 YYEKEE (reference sequence). The CDR3 spans 15 residues. Trimming left V 3 bases short and J 8 bases short, with 20 bases between. CDR3 protein: CASSSGGGQQGGYTF. The CDR3 coding sequence is TGTGCCAGCAGCTCCGGGGGAGGGCAACAGGGCGGCTACACCTTC. The full variable domain, with the rest looked up from reference TRBV5-5 and TRBJ1-2, is DAGVTQSPTHLIKTRGQQVTLRCSPISGHKSVSWYQQVLGQGPQFIFQYYEKEERGRGNFPDRFSARQFPNYSSELNVNALLLGDSALYLCASSSGGGQQGGYTFGSGTRLTVV.

The rearrangement joins TRBV28 to TRBJ2-3; TRBD1 agrees at 7 bases. The CDR3 contains 14 residues. Germline V gene data show CDR1 as MDHEN and CDR2 as SYDVKM. V shed 8 bases and J 0 bases; nucleotides not matched to a gene: 5. This CDR3 reads CASRQGPSTDTQYF. CDR3 sequence (DNA): TGTGCCAGCCGACAGGGTCCTAGCACAGATACGCAGTATTTT. Combining the CDR3 with reference TRBV28 and TRBJ2-3 gives the whole variable domain DVKVTQSSRYLVKRTGEKVFLECVQDMDHENMFWYRQDPGLGLRLIYFSYDVKMKEKGDIPEGYSVSREKKERFSLILESASTNQTSMYLCASRQGPSTDTQYFGPGTRLTVL.

The genes are TRBV27 and TRBJ1-5; D is uncertain. V lost 6 bases, J lost 0 bases, and 12 bases lay in between. Germline V gene lookup returns CDR1 MNHEY and CDR2 SMNVEV (reference sequence). CDR3 length: 15 amino acids. The CDR3 reads CASSAQGLSNQPQHF. CDR3 DNA sequence: TGTGCCAGCAGCGCACAAGGGCTTAGCAATCAGCCCCAGCATTTT.